Below, 17 T cell receptor beta chains from the same sample are listed, as sequenced in a study of T cell changes during pregnancy in multiple sclerosis. The assay was immunoSEQ multiplex PCR, and TCRdb's table has in-frame clones only and misses some. Of about 40,000 clones listed, just over 85% are singletons. The material was CD4+ T cells from peripheral blood mononuclear cells, obtained before pregnancy. The receptors were sampled from a female donor with multiple sclerosis, enrolled in a pregnancy study.

This clone was observed once. The chain is built from TRBV21-1 and TRBJ1-1; TRBD1, the table's D call, was not compared with the DNA. TRBV21-1 is a listed pseudogene. This CDR3 comprises 14 residues. Here the CDR3 DNA reads TGTGCCAGCAGCCCACGACAGGAAAGCACTGAAGCTTTCTTT. This codes for CASSPRQESTEAFF.

The chain carries TRBV2 and TRBJ2-5, with unresolved D. Germline CDR1 is SNHLY and CDR2 is FYNNEI. This CDR3 has 12 amino acids. The V and J ends lost 2 bases and 7 bases respectively, with 8 bases between them. The CDR3 bases are TGTGCCAGCAGTGAAAGATCGGGGACCCAGTACTTC. Translation: CASSERSGTQYF.

In its sample, this clone was seen once. This chain uses TRBV5-1 with TRBJ2-5; TRBD1 might be the D (6 bases). CDR1 is SGHRS, CDR2 YFSETQ, per germline. The V end lost 0 bases, the J end lost 4 bases, and 10 bases lay between the germline ends. The CDR3 has 14 residues. CDR3 sequence: CASSLARGRETQYF. CDR3 DNA: TGCGCCAGCAGCTTGGCCAGGGGTCGAGAGACCCAGTACTTC.

Note on this clone: Sequence at one end of the junction differs from germline and may be a read error. J is TRBJ2-3 and V is TRBV5-1, with TRBD2 as a possible D gene (6 bases). Germline assignment: CDR1 SGHRS and CDR2 YFSETQ. The length of the CDR3 is 14 residues. The CDR3 region is CASRLEGRTDTQYF. CDR3 DNA sequence: TGCGCCAGCAGATTGGAGGGGCGGACAGATACGCAGTATTTT. The variable domain in full, completed from reference TRBV5-1 and TRBJ2-3, reads KAGVTQTPRYLIKTRGQQVTLSCSPISGHRSVSWYQQTPGQGLQFLFEYFSETQRNKGNFPGRFSGRQFSNSRSEMNVSTLELGDSALYLCASRLEGRTDTQYFGPGTRLTVL.

J is TRBJ1-2 and V is TRBV29-1; tentative D call: TRBD1 (6 bases). This CDR3 is 12 amino acids long. Germline V gives CDR1 SQVTM, CDR2 ANQGSEA. V was trimmed by 7 bases and J by 1 base, leaving 10 bases between them. The CDR3 loop reads CSGGQFNYGYTF. In DNA form, the CDR3 reads TGCAGCGGCGGACAGTTTAACTATGGCTACACCTTC.

V usage is TRBV30 and J usage is TRBJ2-5; maybe TRBD1 (8 bases). Trimming stripped 0 bases from V and 7 bases from J, with 18 bases between. The CDR3 is made up of 15 amino acids. Germline V gene sequence: CDR1 GTSNPN, CDR2 SVGIG (reference sequence). The CDR3 nucleotides read TGTGCCTGGAGTGTACAGGGGGGAGGGCCGGGGACCCAGTACTTC. Translation: CAWSVQGGGPGTQYF. Filled out from reference TRBV30 and TRBJ2-5, the complete variable domain reads SQTIHQWPATLVQPVGSPLSLECTVEGTSNPNLYWYRQAAGRGLQLLFYSVGIGQISSEVPQNLSASRPQDRQFILSSKKLLLSDSGFYLCAWSVQGGGPGTQYFGPGTRLLVL.

The CDR3 nucleotides are TGCGCCAGCAGCTTGGCCCTACCAACTAGCTTTCAAGACAATGAGCAGTTCTTC. This codes for CASSLALPTSFQDNEQFF. The chain combines TRBV5-1 with TRBJ2-1; D is perhaps TRBD2 (6 bases). This CDR3 comprises 18 residues. The V and J ends lost 0 bases and 5 bases respectively, with 21 bases between them. The germline CDR1 and CDR2 sequences are SGHRS and YFSETQ.

The gene calls are TRBV6-5 and TRBJ2-7, with 9 bases lining up with TRBD2. The germline V gene encodes CDR1 MNHEY and CDR2 SVGAGI. V shed 2 bases, J shed 2 bases, and the junction held 7 bases outside the gene matches. This CDR3 has 16 amino acids. This CDR3 is CASSYRRVAGAYEQYF. The CDR3 nucleotides are TGTGCCAGCAGTTACCGAAGGGTAGCGGGAGCCTACGAGCAGTACTTC.

The chain uses TRBV18 and TRBJ2-7; D gene unclear. Germline V gene lookup returns CDR1 KGHSH and CDR2 LQKENI. Trimming took off 0 bases at V and 6 bases at J, with 15 bases between the two ends. This CDR3 region has 15 residues. As DNA, the CDR3 is TGTGCCAGCTCACCACCGCGGTTCACCATTTCCGAGCAGTACTTC. Protein product: CASSPPRFTISEQYF.

The chain recombines TRBV7-9 with TRBJ2-7, with 7 bases aligning to TRBD1. V shed 1 base and J 3 bases; nucleotides not matched to a gene: 3. This CDR3 has 14 amino acids. Germline V gene sequence: CDR1 SEHNR, CDR2 FQNEAQ (reference sequence). CDR3: CASSLGTGNYEQYF. DNA of the CDR3: TGTGCCAGCAGCTTAGGGACAGGTAACTACGAGCAGTACTTC.

V and J are TRBV5-6 and TRBJ2-7; TRBD2 agrees at 14 bases. Germline V gene lookup returns CDR1 SGHDT and CDR2 YYEEEE. V shed 1 base and J 5 bases; nucleotides not matched to a gene: 11. The CDR3 runs to 18 residues. The CDR3 loop reads CASSLLQGTSGSLDEQYF. CDR3 bases: TGTGCCAGCAGCTTGCTACAGGGGACTAGCGGGAGTCTCGACGAGCAGTACTTC.

The rearrangement joins TRBV19 to TRBJ1-1; 8 bases are a match to TRBD1. The CDR3 is 15 residues long. CDR1 and CDR2 from the germline V gene are LNHDA and SQIVND (reference sequence). J gave up 5 bases and V 3 bases, and 8 bases lay outside the gene matches. The CDR3 DNA reads as TGTGCCAGTAGTATCCGACAGGGGTTAGGAACTGAAGCTTTCTTT. Its protein product is CASSIRQGLGTEAFF.

This clone occurred a few times. The rearrangement links TRBV4-2 to TRBJ1-1; TRBD1 matches at 7 bases. Germline V gene data show CDR1 as LGHNA and CDR2 as YNFKEQ. J was trimmed by 1 base and V by 4 bases; bases with no gene match: 3. The CDR3 length is 14 residues. CDR3 in DNA: TGTGCCAGCAGCCGCGGACAGGCGAACACTGAAGCTTTCTTT. It codes for CASSRGQANTEAFF.

A single count supports this clone. The CDR3 coding sequence is TGTGCCAGTAGTAACAGCGGGAGGAGTACAGATACGCAGTATTTT. Amino acids: CASSNSGRSTDTQYF. The chain uses TRBV19 and TRBJ2-3, with 9 bases lining up with TRBD2. The J segment lost 3 bases and the V segment lost 4 bases, leaving 5 bases of the junction unmatched. There are 15 residues in the CDR3. Germline CDR1 and CDR2: LNHDA and SQIVND (reference sequence).

This clone was counted a single time. V is TRBV28 and J is TRBJ2-7; D is ambiguous. The germline V gene has CDR1 MDHEN and CDR2 SYDVKM. V dropped 6 bases and J dropped 3 bases, with 6 bases sitting between them. The CDR3 has 11 residues. The CDR3 DNA reads TGTGCCAGCAGCCACTACTACGAGCAGTACTTC. This translates into CASSHYYEQYF.

The rearrangement joins TRBV9 to TRBJ1-1, with D possibly matching TRBD1 (5 bases). Germline loops: CDR1 SGDLS, CDR2 YYNGEE. V shed 0 bases and J shed 1 base, with 16 bases lying between them. The CDR3 is 17 amino acids. The CDR3 loop reads CASSVALGRGENTEAFF. DNA for the CDR3: TGTGCCAGCAGCGTAGCTCTGGGGCGCGGGGAGAACACTGAAGCTTTCTTT.

CDR3 DNA: TGCGCCAGCAGCCCTAGACAGGGGGTGACCACTGAAGCTTTCTTT. Protein: CASSPRQGVTTEAFF. The rearrangement links TRBV5-1 to TRBJ1-1, with 9 bases lining up with TRBD1. Germline V gene lookup returns CDR1 SGHRS and CDR2 YFSETQ. Trimming removed 4 bases from V and 4 bases from J; junction bases left unmatched: 8. The length of the CDR3 is 15 residues.